Each of the 10 T cell receptor beta chains below was sequenced from the same sample in a study of blood T cell repertoires in COVID-19. Using immunoSEQ multiplex PCR, the repertoire was profiled, and TCRdb retains in-frame clones only, with some absent. Of 200,000 to 300,000 clones listed, about nine tenths are singletons. Specimen: peripheral blood. These receptors all come from a person in their late teens or twenties with COVID-19, enrolled during active disease.

This clone has a count of ten or more. The chain employs TRBV6-5 and TRBJ1-2; TRBD1 is a possible D gene (5 bases). V shed 5 bases and J shed 7 bases, with 11 bases lying between them. Germline V gene lookup returns CDR1 MNHEY and CDR2 SVGAGI. The CDR3 runs to 12 residues. The DNA of the CDR3 is TGTGCCAGCAGTCCCTCAGGGCCTGGCTACACCTTC. Protein sequence: CASSPSGPGYTF.

The CDR3 protein is CASSPTTGAPGNTIYF. The CDR3 region has the DNA TGTGCCAGCAGTCCCACGACAGGGGCGCCTGGAAACACCATATATTTT. This chain connects TRBV7-2 to TRBJ1-3, with 8 bases matching TRBD1. Germline V lookup: CDR1 SGHTA, CDR2 FQGNSA. The CDR3 extends over 16 amino acids. The V segment lost 6 bases and the J segment 2 bases; nucleotides outside the gene matches: 9.

This clone has only one observation. The genes are TRBV29-1 and TRBJ2-1; 10 bases align to TRBD2. With V trimmed by 5 bases and J by 7 bases, 11 bases remained unmatched. The CDR3 is 15 residues long. The V gene's germline CDR1 is SQVTM and CDR2 ANQGSEA. The CDR3: CSVTRGTSAGNEQFF. DNA of the CDR3: TGCAGCGTTACACGGGGGACTAGCGCGGGAAATGAGCAGTTCTTC.

The chain is built from TRBV19 and TRBJ2-1; TRBD2 might be the D (6 bases). With 3 bases removed from V and 5 bases from J, the gap between germline ends came to 14 bases. Germline CDR1 and CDR2: LNHDA and SQIVND (reference sequence). The CDR3 consists of 15 residues. The CDR3 sequence: CASSMGRGHNNEQFF. CDR3 DNA sequence: TGTGCCAGTAGTATGGGGCGGGGTCACAACAATGAGCAGTTCTTC.

The genes are TRBV19 and TRBJ2-1; D unclear. The germline V gene has CDR1 LNHDA and CDR2 SQIVND (reference sequence). V shed 10 bases and J shed 9 bases, with 13 bases lying between them. The CDR3 spans 11 residues. CDR3 nucleotide sequence: TGTGCCACCGCACTCCCGAGTGAGCAGTTCTTC. It specifies CATALPSEQFF.

This chain connects TRBV24-1 to TRBJ1-5; 10 bases agree with TRBD1. Germline V CDR1 and CDR2: KGHDR, SFDVKD. J gave up 2 bases and V 5 bases, and 2 bases lay outside the gene matches. The CDR3 is made up of 15 amino acids. Written as DNA, the CDR3 is TGTGCCACCAGTGGGGGGACAGGGGGCAATCAGCCCCAGCATTTT. It translates to CATSGGTGGNQPQHF.

Only a few counts were recorded for this clone. The rearrangement joins TRBV27 to TRBJ1-5, with TRBD1 matching over 10 bases. This CDR3 has 16 residues. V shed 5 bases, J shed 2 bases, and the junction held 6 bases outside the gene matches. CDR1 and CDR2 from the germline V gene are MNHEY and SMNVEV (reference sequence). CDR3 region: CASSPGTGVGNQPQHF. CDR3 DNA: TGTGCCAGCAGTCCAGGGACAGGGGTAGGCAATCAGCCCCAGCATTTT.

The V call is TRBV24-1, the J call TRBJ1-2; a weak D match, TRBD1 (5 bases). Deletions cut 4 bases from V and 0 bases from J, with 11 bases between. Germline V CDR1 and CDR2: KGHDR, SFDVKD. This CDR3 contains 15 residues. The CDR3 nucleotides read TGTGCCACCAGTGACTCCGGGGGAGCTAACTATGGCTACACCTTC. Its translation: CATSDSGGANYGYTF.

V usage is TRBV28 and J usage is TRBJ2-1, with TRBD1 matching 8 bases. The J segment lost 6 bases and the V segment lost 7 bases, leaving 11 bases of the junction unmatched. Germline V gene lookup returns CDR1 MDHEN and CDR2 SYDVKM. CDR3 length equals 15 residues. DNA of the CDR3: TGTGCCAGCACCCGTGGACAGGGTTCTTTCAATGAGCAGTTCTTC. Its translation: CASTRGQGSFNEQFF.

The CDR3 reads CASSKPGLAGANEQFF. The CDR3 DNA follows: TGTGCCAGCAGTAAACCCGGACTAGCGGGCGCGAATGAGCAGTTCTTC. The V and J genes are TRBV25-1 and TRBJ2-1, with 11 bases fitting TRBD2. This CDR3 is built from 16 residues. V trimming: 5 bases; J trimming: 7 bases; junction bases outside the gene matches: 10. Looked up from germline, CDR1 is MGHDK and CDR2 is SYGVNS.